This T cell receptor (beta chain) was sequenced in a study of CD8 T cells in Susac syndrome. Whole-study context: Patients with Susac syndrome had blood drawn and were at that point therapy-naive, on corticosteroids, or on intravenous immunoglobulin alone.

Random hexamers were used to reverse transcribe an amount of about 0.45 to 1 ug RNA. Each CDR3 protein is one row after TCRdb ran MiXCR on the immunoSEQ multiplex PCR reads. The table has 100,000 to 150,000 distinct CDR3 sequences, about 95% seen once; the top ten hold 0.2% to 0.25%. About this clonotype itself: Its antigen is not known.

While CD8+ and CD4+ T cells were isolated negatively, TEMRA cells were enriched by FACS. Study-wide results and caveats: Susac CD8+ clonal expansion peaked in TEMRA cells and active patients. The study admitted that it had a relatively small number of individuals in its TCR sequencing and HLA analysis.

Sequenced material: CD8+ T cells from PBMCs. The TCR comes from a human donor with Susac syndrome.

The CDR3 sequence: CASKQGEETQYF. The CDR3 DNA sequence: TGTGCCAGTAAACAGGGTGAAGAGACCCAGTACTTC. The chain joins TRBV19 to TRBJ2-5; TRBD1 is a possible D gene (6 bases). Germline V lookup: CDR1 LNHDA, CDR2 SQIVND (reference sequence). Deletions cut 7 bases from V and 3 bases from J, with 9 bases between. There are 12 residues in the CDR3.